One sample yielded the 19 T cell receptor beta chains listed below, sequenced in a study of blood T cell repertoires in COVID-19. Sequencing was performed with immunoSEQ multiplex PCR; in TCRdb, only in-frame clones are kept and a portion is missing. The sample shows tens of thousands of clones, more than 70% of them seen only once. The sequencing sample was made of peripheral blood. These TCRs come from a human donor with active COVID-19. The donor label of this sample is uncertain.

The gene calls are TRBV19 and TRBJ1-1; D may be TRBD1 (5 bases). Germline CDR1 is LNHDA and CDR2 is SQIVND (reference sequence). V shed 5 bases and J shed 4 bases, with 17 bases lying between them. The CDR3 has 15 residues. CDR3 protein: CASSRQATGFTEAFF. The DNA for the CDR3 is TGTGCCAGTAGTCGTCAGGCTACAGGCTTCACTGAAGCTTTCTTT.

The chain is built from TRBV29-1 and TRBJ2-2; 8 nucleotides align to TRBD1. The CDR3 contains 15 residues. The V and J ends lost 7 bases and 1 base, in that order; junction bases with no gene match: 8. Per germline, CDR1 SQVTM and CDR2 ANQGSEA. CDR3 nucleotides: TGCAGCGCCAGAATCGGGACAGGGAACACCGGGGAGCTGTTTTTT. This translates into CSARIGTGNTGELFF.

V and J are TRBV9 and TRBJ1-2, with D maybe TRBD1 (6 bases). Trimming took off 3 bases at V and 6 bases at J, with 18 bases between the two ends. Germline assignment: CDR1 SGDLS and CDR2 YYNGEE. This CDR3 is built from 15 residues. The CDR3 spells CASSAPPWTANGYTF. The CDR3 nucleotides read TGTGCCAGCAGCGCCCCGCCCTGGACAGCTAATGGCTACACCTTC.

The chain joins TRBV7-9 to TRBJ2-3; TRBD2 might be the D (5 bases). Germline lookup yields CDR1 SEHNR and CDR2 FQNEAQ (reference sequence). This CDR3 spans 17 amino acids. V was trimmed by 5 bases and J by 0 bases, leaving 18 bases between them. CDR3 sequence: CASSPDAGIASTDTQYF. As DNA, the CDR3 is TGTGCCAGCAGCCCAGATGCGGGCATAGCTAGCACAGATACGCAGTATTTT.

The chain carries TRBV6-2 or TRBV6-3 and TRBJ2-3; TRBD2 matches 9 bases. The germline V gene encodes CDR1 MNHEY and CDR2 SVGEGT. V lost 5 bases, J lost 6 bases, and 0 bases stayed unmatched. The CDR3 consists of 12 residues. The chain's CDR3 is CASSTSGDTQYF. The CDR3 DNA reads TGTGCCAGCAGTACTAGCGGGGATACGCAGTATTTT.

The V call is TRBV6-2 or TRBV6-3, the J call TRBJ2-7; D is possibly TRBD1 (5 bases). Per germline, CDR1 MNHEY and CDR2 SVGEGT. The CDR3 is made up of 15 amino acids. The V and J ends lost 5 bases and 6 bases respectively, with 20 bases between them. The CDR3 here is CASSPSAKGSREQYF. The CDR3 DNA reads as TGTGCCAGCAGTCCGTCGGCCAAGGGGTCGCGCGAGCAGTACTTC.

The V and J genes are TRBV6-2 or TRBV6-3 and TRBJ2-7; 8 bases map to TRBD2. From germline, CDR1 is MNHEY and CDR2 SVGEGT. CDR3 length: 19 residues. The trim removed 5 bases at V and 1 base at J, leaving 19 bases unmatched. The DNA for the CDR3 is TGTGCCAGCAGTACCCCGGGTAGCGGGGTGCGTCCTAGGTCCTACGAGCAGTACTTC. Its protein product is CASSTPGSGVRPRSYEQYF.

The rearrangement uses TRBV19 and TRBJ1-3, with D unresolved. This CDR3 has 16 amino acids. The V gene lost 5 bases and the J gene lost 0 bases, with 14 bases spanning the gap. Germline V lookup: CDR1 LNHDA, CDR2 SQIVND (reference sequence). CDR3 in DNA: TGTGCCAGTAGTTACAGCTACTCGAGCTCTGGAAACACCATATATTTT. The encoded protein is CASSYSYSSSGNTIYF.

CDR3 in amino acids: CASSPKTGTGWTEAFF. Here the CDR3 DNA reads TGTGCCAGCTCACCAAAAACCGGGACAGGGTGGACTGAAGCTTTCTTT. The chain carries TRBV18 and TRBJ1-1; 9 nucleotides match TRBD1. Trimming removed 2 bases from V and 5 bases from J; junction bases left unmatched: 9. The CDR3 totals 16 residues. Germline V gene sequence: CDR1 KGHSH, CDR2 LQKENI.

The V gene is TRBV4-1, the J gene TRBJ1-2; 7 bases line up with TRBD1. The CDR3 length is 15 residues. Germline CDR1 reads MGHRA; CDR2 reads YSYEKL. Losses at the gene ends were 4 bases for V and 6 bases for J; bases not matched to a gene: 11. CDR3 nucleotide sequence: TGCGCCAGCAGCCGCCAGTCCCGGGACAGTGATGGCTACACCTTC. Translating it yields CASSRQSRDSDGYTF.

A word on this clone: The same CDR3 can be traced to other DNA sequences in this sample. This sequence joins TRBV7-2 and TRBJ1-5; D unresolved. Germline V gene lookup returns CDR1 SGHTA and CDR2 FQGNSA. The length of the CDR3 is 14 residues. Trimming shortened V by 2 bases and J by 0 bases, and 5 bases separated the two germline ends. The CDR3 is CASSLSVSNQPQHF. Here the CDR3 DNA reads TGTGCCAGCAGCTTATCCGTTAGCAATCAGCCCCAGCATTTT.

The chain employs TRBV9 and TRBJ2-1; the D is unclear. V lost 3 bases to trimming and J lost 5 bases, with 9 bases between them. Looked up from germline, CDR1 is SGDLS and CDR2 is YYNGEE. The CDR3 spans 13 residues. The CDR3: CASSGGVDNEQFF. The DNA of the CDR3 is TGTGCCAGCAGCGGAGGAGTCGACAATGAGCAGTTCTTC. Looking up the rest from reference TRBV9 and TRBJ2-1 gives the full variable domain: DSGVTQTPKHLITATGQRVTLRCSPRSGDLSVYWYQQSLDQGLQFLIQYYNGEERAKGNILERFSAQQFPDLHSELNLSSLELGDSALYFCASSGGVDNEQFFGPGTRLTVL.

The CDR3 region is CAISSVGGPGELFF. CDR3 nucleotides: TGTGCCATCAGTTCCGTGGGGGGGCCCGGGGAGCTGTTTTTT. This sequence joins TRBV10-3 and TRBJ2-2; possible D gene TRBD2, 7 bases. From germline, CDR1 is ENHRY and CDR2 SYGVKD. Trimming removed 5 bases at V and 6 bases at J, with 13 bases between. CDR3 length equals 14 residues.

The chain recombines TRBV5-1 with TRBJ2-5; maybe TRBD2 (6 bases). CDR1 SGHRS and CDR2 YFSETQ come from the germline V gene. The CDR3 length is 16 residues. Trimming removed 4 bases at V and 0 bases at J, with 16 bases between. CDR3 sequence reads: CASSVTGTAYQETQYF. For the CDR3, the DNA is TGCGCCAGCAGCGTAACCGGGACTGCGTACCAAGAGACCCAGTACTTC. Full variable domain (remainder filled in from reference TRBV5-1 and TRBJ2-5): KAGVTQTPRYLIKTRGQQVTLSCSPISGHRSVSWYQQTPGQGLQFLFEYFSETQRNKGNFPGRFSGRQFSNSRSEMNVSTLELGDSALYLCASSVTGTAYQETQYFGPGTRLLVL.

This clone has a single count. V is TRBV6-2 or TRBV6-3 and J is TRBJ2-3; a possible D gene is TRBD2 (6 bases). The germline gives CDR1 MNHEY, CDR2 SVGEGT. This CDR3 region has 16 residues. V was clipped by 2 bases and J by 5 bases, with 17 bases between them. The CDR3 region is CASSYPIGGRGDTQYF. CDR3 bases: TGTGCCAGCAGTTACCCCATCGGGGGTCGGGGAGATACGCAGTATTTT.

The chain carries TRBV5-6 and TRBJ2-3; weak D call: TRBD1 (6 bases). V was cut by 4 bases and J by 0 bases, with 12 bases left in between. The CDR3 is made up of 15 amino acids. The V gene's germline CDR1 is SGHDT and CDR2 YYEEEE. CDR3 sequence reads: CASSQGITSTDTQYF. The DNA of the CDR3 is TGTGCCAGCAGCCAGGGGATTACTAGCACAGATACGCAGTATTTT.

The chain carries TRBV27 and TRBJ2-7, with 9 nucleotides matching TRBD1. The CDR3 is 17 residues long. Germline values: CDR1 MNHEY, CDR2 SMNVEV (reference sequence). V lost 4 bases to trimming and J lost 2 bases; unmatched junction nucleotides: 12. The CDR3 nucleotides are TGTGCCAGCAGTTCCCACAACGGACAGGGGCGAACCTACGAGCAGTACTTC. It encodes CASSSHNGQGRTYEQYF.

The V call is TRBV4-3, the J call TRBJ2-1; 7 positions agree with TRBD1. The CDR3 runs 15 residues. V trimming: 4 bases; J trimming: 1 base; junction bases outside the gene matches: 4. Germline CDR1 is LGHNA and CDR2 is YSLEER. The CDR3 sequence: CASSPNRGSYNEQFF. The CDR3 DNA reads as TGCGCCAGCAGCCCGAACAGGGGATCCTACAATGAGCAGTTCTTC.

V usage is TRBV6-6 and J usage is TRBJ1-4; 8 positions agree with TRBD1. The V gene end was trimmed by 3 bases and the J gene end by 6 bases; junction bases not matched to a gene: 9. Germline CDR1 is MNHNY and CDR2 is SVGAGI (reference sequence). The CDR3 spans 16 residues. In nucleotides, the CDR3 is TGTGCCAGCAGTTATTCGACAGGGGTATGGGATGAAAAACTGTTTTTT. It specifies CASSYSTGVWDEKLFF.